Each of the 14 T cell receptor beta chains below was sequenced from the same sample in a study of cytomegalovirus exposure and HLA in healthy donors. Vbeta (60) and Jbeta (13) primers were used in the PCR. The protocol was immunoSEQ multiplex PCR, while the TCRdb copy is restricted to in-frame clones and leaves out a portion. The table includes about 160,000 clones, 82% detected once. What was sequenced was PBMCs. These receptors all come from a girl aged 10-17 years in good health and CMV-seropositive.

In DNA, the CDR3 is TGTGCCAGCAGTTACTCTCCGGGGACAGGGTCGTTGGGCTACACCTTC. The encoded protein is CASSYSPGTGSLGYTF. The V call is TRBV6-5, the J call TRBJ1-2, with 9 bases lining up with TRBD1. The CDR3 is 16 residues long. Germline trimming cut 0 bases from V and 8 bases from J; bases unmatched to any gene: 10. In germline, CDR1 is MNHEY, CDR2 SVGAGI.

The gene calls are TRBV28 and TRBJ1-3; D is unclear. This CDR3 spans 15 amino acids. Germline CDR1 MDHEN, CDR2 SYDVKM. The germline V and J ends were trimmed by 3 bases and 0 bases, with 9 bases remaining between them. CDR3 region: CASSLGRNSGNTIYF. In nucleotides, the CDR3 is TGTGCCAGCAGTTTGGGCCGGAACTCTGGAAACACCATATATTTT.

This clone turned up a few times. The rearrangement uses TRBV2 and TRBJ1-2; 9 bases agree with TRBD1. Germline V lookup: CDR1 SNHLY, CDR2 FYNNEI. The CDR3 runs 14 residues. The trim removed 4 bases at V and 6 bases at J, leaving 6 bases unmatched. The CDR3 DNA reads TGTGCCAGCAGTGGGTACAGGGGGCACGATGGCTACACCTTC. Encoded protein: CASSGYRGHDGYTF.

This chain connects TRBV13 to TRBJ2-2; D call uncertain. CDR1 PRHDT and CDR2 FYEKMQ come from the germline V gene (reference sequence). The CDR3 covers 14 residues. V was trimmed by 5 bases and J by 1 base, leaving 8 bases between them. In DNA, the CDR3 is TGTGCCAGCAGCCACCGCGGGAACACCGGGGAGCTGTTTTTT. Translation: CASSHRGNTGELFF. The variable domain in full, completed from reference TRBV13 and TRBJ2-2, reads AAGVIQSPRHLIKEKRETATLKCYPIPRHDTVYWYQQGPGQDPQFLISFYEKMQSDKGSIPDRFSAQQFSDYHSELNMSSLELGDSALYFCASSHRGNTGELFFGEGSRLTVL.

The sample holds a few counts of this clone. This rearrangement joins TRBV4-1 to TRBJ1-1, with D possibly matching TRBD1 (5 bases). Germline V gives CDR1 MGHRA, CDR2 YSYEKL. Trimming shortened V by 4 bases and J by 6 bases, and 9 bases separated the two germline ends. The CDR3 contains 12 residues. The CDR3 is CASSPRGAEAFF. The DNA for the CDR3 is TGCGCCAGCAGCCCCCGGGGGGCTGAAGCTTTCTTT.

The V gene is TRBV11-2, the J gene TRBJ2-7, with D perhaps matching TRBD1 (6 bases). The CDR3 has 16 residues. The V gene lost 6 bases and the J gene lost 6 bases, with 24 bases spanning the gap. Germline values: CDR1 SGHAT, CDR2 FQNNGV. The CDR3 loop is CASRPQPGQDWSEQYF. The CDR3 DNA reads TGTGCCAGCAGGCCCCAACCGGGACAAGATTGGTCCGAGCAGTACTTC.

The CDR3 DNA is TGTGCCAGCAGCTCCCCCAGGGGAGAAAACACTGAAGCTTTCTTT. It specifies CASSSPRGENTEAFF. The rearrangement joins TRBV7-2 to TRBJ1-1; D is possibly TRBD1 (6 bases). Germline lookup yields CDR1 SGHTA and CDR2 FQGNSA. This CDR3 has 15 amino acids. V shed 4 bases and J shed 2 bases, with 14 bases lying between them.

The gene calls are TRBV7-9 and TRBJ2-5; TRBD2 aligns across 9 bases. Germline V gives CDR1 SEHNR, CDR2 FQNEAQ (reference sequence). J lost 1 base, V lost 6 bases, and 6 bases had no gene match. This CDR3 has 15 amino acids. As DNA, the CDR3 is TGTGCCAGCAGGACAGCGGGGGGACCCCAAGAGACCCAGTACTTC. Translating it yields CASRTAGGPQETQYF.

The sample holds one count of this clone. The chain recombines TRBV29-1 with TRBJ1-1, with 12 positions matching TRBD1. Germline V lookup: CDR1 SQVTM, CDR2 ANQGSEA. V was clipped by 4 bases and J by 5 bases; unmatched bases: 8. The CDR3 has 15 residues. The CDR3 is CSVGDRGREGTEAFF. For the CDR3, the DNA is TGCAGCGTTGGGGACAGGGGGCGCGAGGGAACTGAAGCTTTCTTT.

V is TRBV28 and J is TRBJ2-7; the match to TRBD1 covers 10 bases. There are 16 residues in the CDR3. V lost 7 bases, J lost 2 bases, and 11 bases stayed unmatched. In germline, CDR1 is MDHEN, CDR2 SYDVKM. CDR3 sequence (DNA): TGTGCCAGCATTGGGGTCCCGGGACAGGGGACCTACGAGCAGTACTTC. Protein sequence: CASIGVPGQGTYEQYF.

The chain links TRBV28 to TRBJ2-1, with 7 positions matching TRBD2. With V trimmed by 8 bases and J by 4 bases, 14 bases remained unmatched. Germline CDR1 MDHEN, CDR2 SYDVKM. The CDR3 is made up of 16 amino acids. The CDR3 region has the DNA TGTGCCAGCCCAGCATCAACAACTAGCGAATACAATGAGCAGTTCTTC. Its translation: CASPASTTSEYNEQFF.

The chain uses TRBV7-3 and TRBJ1-4; D perhaps matches TRBD1 (5 bases). V dropped 4 bases and J dropped 8 bases, with 11 bases sitting between them. Germline V lookup: CDR1 SGHTA, CDR2 FQGTGA. The CDR3 covers 13 residues. CDR3 region: CASSSGLGEKLFF. As DNA, the CDR3 is TGTGCCAGCAGCTCGGGACTGGGGGAAAAACTGTTTTTT.

This sequence joins TRBV18 and TRBJ2-7, with TRBD1 matching 8 bases. The germline V gene has CDR1 KGHSH and CDR2 LQKENI. The ends lost 0 bases at V and 5 bases at J; junction bases unmatched: 3. This CDR3 has 14 residues. The CDR3 DNA reads as TGTGCCAGCTCACCACCGGCAGGGGGCGACGAGCAGTACTTC. This sequence encodes CASSPPAGGDEQYF.

The gene calls are TRBV5-1 and TRBJ1-4, with no clear D. The CDR3 spans 14 residues. In germline, CDR1 is SGHRS, CDR2 YFSETQ. V shed 4 bases and J shed 6 bases, with 13 bases lying between them. The CDR3 here is CASSPGFGDEKLFF. The CDR3 DNA reads as TGCGCCAGCAGCCCGGGCTTCGGGGATGAAAAACTGTTTTTT.